The 2 T cell receptor beta chains listed next were all sequenced from one sample in a study of T cells in Graves' hyperthyroidism and ophthalmopathy. From RNA transcripts, TCR beta CDR3 regions were amplified. In the first-round RT-PCR of the TCR CDR3, the HTBI primer set was used. MiXCR, applied by TCRdb to the multiplex PCR reads, yields one record per CDR3 protein. The sample lists 640,000 or so distinct CDR3 sequences; 12% to 15% were seen once. The sequencing input was blood. Source of these receptors: a woman between 18 and 29 years old with Graves' ophthalmopathy.

This clonotype was picked up a small number of times. The J gene is TRBJ2-7, the V gene TRBV7-9, with D perhaps given as TRBD1 or TRBD2 (5 bases each). The V gene's germline CDR1 is SEHNR and CDR2 FQNEAQ (reference sequence). The V gene lost 5 bases and the J gene lost 2 bases, with 16 bases spanning the gap. CDR3 length: 15 residues. The CDR3 here is CASSLRVGPPYEQYF. For the CDR3, the DNA is TGTGCCAGCAGCCTTAGGGTGGGACCCCCCTACGAGCAGTACTTC.

This clonotype was seen repeatedly, ten times or more. CDR3 in amino acids: CASSPTRTDSPLHF. The DNA of the CDR3 is TGTGCCAGCAGCCCCACCAGGACAGACTCACCCCTCCACTTT. The V and J genes are TRBV7-2 and TRBJ1-6, with a weak D call TRBD1 (6 bases). The ends were cut back, 5 bases at V and 10 bases at J, with 15 bases in the middle. The germline CDR1 and CDR2 sequences are SGHTA and FQGNSA. The CDR3 sequence is 14 residues long.